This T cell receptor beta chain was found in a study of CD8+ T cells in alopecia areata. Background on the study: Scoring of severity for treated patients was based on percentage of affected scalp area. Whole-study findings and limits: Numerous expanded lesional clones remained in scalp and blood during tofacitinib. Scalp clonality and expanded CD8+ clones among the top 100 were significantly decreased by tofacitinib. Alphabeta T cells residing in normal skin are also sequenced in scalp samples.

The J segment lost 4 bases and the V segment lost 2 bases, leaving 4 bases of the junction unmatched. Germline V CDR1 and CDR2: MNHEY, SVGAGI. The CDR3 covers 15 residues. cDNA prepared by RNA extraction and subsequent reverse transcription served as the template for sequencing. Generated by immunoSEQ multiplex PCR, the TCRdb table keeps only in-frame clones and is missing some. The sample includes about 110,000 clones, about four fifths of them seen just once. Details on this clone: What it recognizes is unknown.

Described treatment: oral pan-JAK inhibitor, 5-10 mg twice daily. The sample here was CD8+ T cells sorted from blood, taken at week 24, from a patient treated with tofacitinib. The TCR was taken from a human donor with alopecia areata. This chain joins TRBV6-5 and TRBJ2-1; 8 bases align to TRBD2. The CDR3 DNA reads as TGTGCCAGCAGTTACCTAGCGGGCAATTACAATGAGCAGTTCTTC. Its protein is CASSYLAGNYNEQFF.